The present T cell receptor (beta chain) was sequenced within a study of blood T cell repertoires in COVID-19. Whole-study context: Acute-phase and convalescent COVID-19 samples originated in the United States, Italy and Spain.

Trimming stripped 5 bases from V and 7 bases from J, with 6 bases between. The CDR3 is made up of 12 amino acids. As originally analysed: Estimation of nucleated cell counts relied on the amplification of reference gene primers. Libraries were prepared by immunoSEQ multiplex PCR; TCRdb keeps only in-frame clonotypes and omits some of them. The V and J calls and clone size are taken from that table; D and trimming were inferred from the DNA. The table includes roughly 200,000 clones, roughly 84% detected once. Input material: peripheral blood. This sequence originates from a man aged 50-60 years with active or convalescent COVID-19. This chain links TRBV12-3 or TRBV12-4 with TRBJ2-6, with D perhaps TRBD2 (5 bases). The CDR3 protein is CASSASANVLTF. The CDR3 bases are TGTGCCAGCAGTGCTAGCGCCAACGTCCTGACTTTC.